This TCR beta chain was sequenced for a study of regulatory T cells in long-lasting Graves disease. As for time point: persistent/refractory GD, antithyroid drugs over 5 years with positive TRAb. Making the TCR library involved RNA that had been extracted from PBMCs. Patients were from an endocrinology department in Xi'an, China. Relying on iRepertoire HTBI primers and Arm-PCR of CDR3 regions, the team built TCR beta libraries. TCRdb reprocessed the multiplex PCR reads via MiXCR and lists one record per CDR3 protein. The data contain hundreds of thousands of distinct CDR3 sequences, around a fifth of them singletons. Study-wide results and limits: New patients shared fewer public clonotypes (around 970) than persistent patients did (around 3,000). Persistent disease samples used TRBV28, TRBJ1-2 and TRBJ2-5 preferentially.

This clonotype was counted between two and nine times. As yet, its antigen is unknown. CDR1 is SGHRS and CDR2 is YFSETQ in the germline V gene. Trimming removed 0 bases from V and 5 bases from J, with 14 bases in between. The CDR3 is 15 amino acids. The receptor was derived from a female donor with Graves disease. Sequences were derived from peripheral blood mononuclear cells (PBMCs), sampled when the disease was refractory, from a patient treated with antithyroid drugs. The V call is TRBV5-1, the J call TRBJ1-1, with D possibly TRBD1 on 5 matching bases. DNA of the CDR3: TGCGCCAGCAGCTTGGGAGTGGGGGAGAGTACTGAAGCTTTCTTT. Amino acid sequence: CASSLGVGESTEAFF.